This TCR beta chain emerged from a study of shared clonotypes between healthy human individuals. Assay used: immunoSEQ multiplex PCR; TCRdb lists only in-frame clones, some missing. The data hold 1.4 million or so clones, with approximately 98.5% observed a single time. Concerning this clone: This sample also contains other DNA sequences that code for the same CDR3.

Germline-derived CDR1 and CDR2 are SGHTA and FQGTGA. This CDR3 contains 13 residues. Trimming removed 1 base from V and 5 bases from J, with 5 bases in between. The J gene is TRBJ2-2, the V gene TRBV7-3; D remains ambiguous. Sequenced material: naive CD4+ T cells sorted from blood. Subset noted: CD45RA+ positively selected. The receptor was derived from a man aged 25 to 40 in good health. The CDR3 reads CASSLRGTGELFF. For the CDR3, the DNA is TGTGCCAGCAGCTTAAGGGGTACCGGGGAGCTGTTTTTT.